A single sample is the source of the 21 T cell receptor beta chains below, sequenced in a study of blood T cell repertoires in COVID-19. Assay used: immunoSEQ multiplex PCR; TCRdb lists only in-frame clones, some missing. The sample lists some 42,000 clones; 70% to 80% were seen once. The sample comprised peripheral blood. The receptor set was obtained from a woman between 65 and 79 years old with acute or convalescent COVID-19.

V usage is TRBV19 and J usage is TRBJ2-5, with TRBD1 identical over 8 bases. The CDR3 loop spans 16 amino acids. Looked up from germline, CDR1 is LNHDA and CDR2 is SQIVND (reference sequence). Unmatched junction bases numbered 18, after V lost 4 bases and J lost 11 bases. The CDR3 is CASSTQRTGPVMHQYF. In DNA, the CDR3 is TGTGCCAGTAGTACCCAAAGGACAGGGCCCGTAATGCATCAGTACTTC.

The CDR3 region has the DNA TGCGCCAGCAGCCAAGCAACACAGGGGGTTTATGGCTACACCTTC. Translating it yields CASSQATQGVYGYTF. The chain carries TRBV4-1 and TRBJ1-2; TRBD1 matches 8 bases. The length of the CDR3 is 15 residues. J gave up 5 bases and V 1 base, and 6 bases lay outside the gene matches. Germline values: CDR1 MGHRA, CDR2 YSYEKL.

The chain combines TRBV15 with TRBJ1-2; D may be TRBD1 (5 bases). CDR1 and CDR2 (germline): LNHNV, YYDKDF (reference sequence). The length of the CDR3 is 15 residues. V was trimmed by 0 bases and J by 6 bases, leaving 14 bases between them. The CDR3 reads CATSRDWGGRNGYTF. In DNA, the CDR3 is TGTGCCACCAGCAGAGATTGGGGGGGGAGGAATGGCTACACCTTC.

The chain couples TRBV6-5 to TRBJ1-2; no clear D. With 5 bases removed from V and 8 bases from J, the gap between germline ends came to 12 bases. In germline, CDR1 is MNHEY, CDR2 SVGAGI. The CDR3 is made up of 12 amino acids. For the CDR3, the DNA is TGTGCCAGCAGTCCCCTGGAGGGAGGCTACACCTTC. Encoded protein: CASSPLEGGYTF.

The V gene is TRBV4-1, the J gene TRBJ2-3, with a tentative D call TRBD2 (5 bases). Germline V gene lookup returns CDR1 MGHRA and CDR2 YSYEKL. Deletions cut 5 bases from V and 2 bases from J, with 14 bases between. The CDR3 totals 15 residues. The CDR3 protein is CASSGLTRDTDTQYF. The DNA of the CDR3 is TGCGCCAGCAGCGGGTTGACACGGGACACAGATACGCAGTATTTT.

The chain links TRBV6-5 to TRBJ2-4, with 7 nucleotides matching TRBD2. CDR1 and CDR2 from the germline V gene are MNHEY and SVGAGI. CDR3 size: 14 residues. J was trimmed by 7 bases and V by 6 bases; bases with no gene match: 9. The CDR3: CASSPAGDSNIQYF. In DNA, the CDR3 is TGTGCCAGCAGCCCCGCGGGGGATAGTAACATTCAGTACTTC.

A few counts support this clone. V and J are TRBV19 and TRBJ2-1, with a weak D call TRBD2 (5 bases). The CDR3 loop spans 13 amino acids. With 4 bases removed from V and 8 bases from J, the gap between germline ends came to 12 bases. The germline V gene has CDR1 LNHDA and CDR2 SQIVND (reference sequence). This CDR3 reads CASSTRGTDEQFF. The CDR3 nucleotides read TGTGCCAGTAGTACACGGGGAACCGATGAGCAGTTCTTC.

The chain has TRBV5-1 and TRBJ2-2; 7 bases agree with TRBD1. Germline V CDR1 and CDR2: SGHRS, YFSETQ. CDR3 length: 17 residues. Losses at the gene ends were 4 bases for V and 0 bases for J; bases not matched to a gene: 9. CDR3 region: CASSPLQGPANTGELFF. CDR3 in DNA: TGCGCCAGCAGCCCCCTACAGGGGCCCGCGAACACCGGGGAGCTGTTTTTT.

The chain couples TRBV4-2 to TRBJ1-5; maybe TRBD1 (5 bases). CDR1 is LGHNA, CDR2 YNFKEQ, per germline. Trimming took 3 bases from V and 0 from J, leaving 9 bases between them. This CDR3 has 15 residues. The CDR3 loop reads CASSQKQDSNQPQHF. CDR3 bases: TGTGCCAGCAGCCAGAAACAGGATAGCAATCAGCCCCAGCATTTT.

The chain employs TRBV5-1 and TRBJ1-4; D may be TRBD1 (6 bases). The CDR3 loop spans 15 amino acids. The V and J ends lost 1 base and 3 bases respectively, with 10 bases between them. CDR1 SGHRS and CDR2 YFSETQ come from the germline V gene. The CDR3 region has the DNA TGCGCCAGCAGCTTGTGGGGGCCTCCTAATGAAAAACTGTTTTTT. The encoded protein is CASSLWGPPNEKLFF.

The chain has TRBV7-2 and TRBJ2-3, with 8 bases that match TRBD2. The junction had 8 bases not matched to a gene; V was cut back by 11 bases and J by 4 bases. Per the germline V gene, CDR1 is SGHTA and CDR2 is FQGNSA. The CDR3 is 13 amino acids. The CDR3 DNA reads TGTGCCTCAAGGACGGGAGGGGCAGATACGCAGTATTTT. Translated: CASRTGGADTQYF. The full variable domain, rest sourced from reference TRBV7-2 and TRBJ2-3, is GAGVSQSPSNKVTEKGKDVELRCDPISGHTALYWYRQSLGQGLEFLIYFQGNSAPDKSGLPSDRFSAERTGGSVSTLTIQRTQQEDSAVYLCASRTGGADTQYFGPGTRLTVL.

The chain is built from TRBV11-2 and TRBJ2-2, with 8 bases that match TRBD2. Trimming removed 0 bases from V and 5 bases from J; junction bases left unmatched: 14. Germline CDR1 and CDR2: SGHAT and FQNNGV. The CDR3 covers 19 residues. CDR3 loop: CASSLDPPLAGRGTGELFF. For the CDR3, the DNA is TGTGCCAGCAGCTTAGATCCCCCCCTAGCGGGTAGGGGTACCGGGGAGCTGTTTTTT.

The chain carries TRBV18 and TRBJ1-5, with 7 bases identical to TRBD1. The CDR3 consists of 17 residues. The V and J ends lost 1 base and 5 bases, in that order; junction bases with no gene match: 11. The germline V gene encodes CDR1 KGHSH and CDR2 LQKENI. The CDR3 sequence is CASSPRRRQTGDQPQHF. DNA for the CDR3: TGTGCCAGCTCACCACGGAGACGCCAAACAGGGGATCAGCCCCAGCATTTT. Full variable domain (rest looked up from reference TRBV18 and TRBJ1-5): NAGVMQNPRHLVRRRGQEARLRCSPMKGHSHVYWYRQLPEEGLKFMVYLQKENIIDESGMPKERFSAEFPKEGPSILRIQQVVRGDSAAYFCASSPRRRQTGDQPQHFGDGTRLSIL.

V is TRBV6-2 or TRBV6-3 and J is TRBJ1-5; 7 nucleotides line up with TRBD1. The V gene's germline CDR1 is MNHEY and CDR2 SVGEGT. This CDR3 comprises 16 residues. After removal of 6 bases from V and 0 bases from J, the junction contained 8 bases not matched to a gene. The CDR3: CASSGHQGVSNQPQHF. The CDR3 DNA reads TGTGCCAGCAGCGGCCATCAGGGGGTTAGCAATCAGCCCCAGCATTTT.

In DNA, the CDR3 is TGTGCCAGTAGTATCGAGGGACAGGGTCGCAATCAGCCCCAGCATTTT. This translates into CASSIEGQGRNQPQHF. The chain carries TRBV19 and TRBJ1-5; TRBD1 matches 9 bases. The CDR3 covers 16 residues. J gave up 2 bases and V 3 bases, and 5 bases lay outside the gene matches. Germline CDR1 reads LNHDA; CDR2 reads SQIVND (reference sequence).

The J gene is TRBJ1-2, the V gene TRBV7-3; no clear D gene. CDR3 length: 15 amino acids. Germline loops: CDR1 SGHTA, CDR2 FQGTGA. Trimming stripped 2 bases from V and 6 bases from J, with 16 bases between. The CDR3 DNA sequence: TGTGCCAGCAGCTTAGGGCCTTGGTCGGTGGATGGCTACACCTTC. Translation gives CASSLGPWSVDGYTF.

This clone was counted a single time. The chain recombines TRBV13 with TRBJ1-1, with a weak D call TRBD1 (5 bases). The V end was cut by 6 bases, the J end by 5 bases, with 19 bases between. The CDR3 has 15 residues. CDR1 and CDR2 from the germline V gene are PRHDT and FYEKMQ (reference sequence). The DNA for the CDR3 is TGTGCCAGCAGTCAATCAGGGAGGGGTCAAACTGAAGCTTTCTTT. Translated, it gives CASSQSGRGQTEAFF.

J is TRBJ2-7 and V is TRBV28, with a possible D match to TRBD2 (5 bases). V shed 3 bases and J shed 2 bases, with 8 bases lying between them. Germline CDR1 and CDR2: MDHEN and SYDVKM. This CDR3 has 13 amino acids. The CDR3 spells CASSFGVAYEQYF. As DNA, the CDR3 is TGTGCCAGCAGTTTCGGGGTAGCCTACGAGCAGTACTTC.

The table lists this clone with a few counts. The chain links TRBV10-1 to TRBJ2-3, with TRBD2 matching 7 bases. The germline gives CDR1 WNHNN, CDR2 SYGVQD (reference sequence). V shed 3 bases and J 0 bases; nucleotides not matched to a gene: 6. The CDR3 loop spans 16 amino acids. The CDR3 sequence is CASSDLSGASTDTQYF. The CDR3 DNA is TGCGCCAGCAGTGACTTAAGCGGGGCTAGCACAGATACGCAGTATTTT.

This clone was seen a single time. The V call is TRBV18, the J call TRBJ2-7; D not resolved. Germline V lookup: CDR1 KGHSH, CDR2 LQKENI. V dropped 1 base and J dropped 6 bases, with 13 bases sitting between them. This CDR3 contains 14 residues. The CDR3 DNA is TGTGCCAGCTCACCACTGGTACCCCCCGGCGAGCAGTACTTC. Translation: CASSPLVPPGEQYF.

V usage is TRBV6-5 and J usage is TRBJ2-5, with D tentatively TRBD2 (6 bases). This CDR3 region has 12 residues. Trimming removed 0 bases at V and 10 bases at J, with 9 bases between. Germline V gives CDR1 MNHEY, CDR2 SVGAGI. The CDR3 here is CASSYSKGLQYF. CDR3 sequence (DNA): TGTGCCAGCAGTTACTCCAAGGGACTCCAGTACTTC.